This TCR beta chain originates from a study of T cell responses to AZD1222 COVID-19 vaccine. Study-wide results and limits: Receipt of two AZD1222 doses was followed by a rise in Spike-specific TCR breadth and depth. Donors in the cohort were predominantly white British and more often female, and clonal diversity was possibly underestimated.

Using immunoSEQ multiplex PCR, the repertoire was profiled, and TCRdb retains in-frame clones only, with some absent. The sample records 250,000 to 300,000 clones, around 93% being singletons. This CDR3 comprises 14 residues. V lost 0 bases and J 8 bases, leaving 11 bases between the germline ends. The germline V gene has CDR1 SGHRS and CDR2 YFSETQ. A remark on this clone: Its antigen is undetermined.

V and J are TRBV5-1 and TRBJ1-4; D is unclear. This specimen was peripheral blood, taken 28 days after the second AZD1222 dose. The clonotype originates from an adult who received the AZD1222 COVID-19 vaccine. This chain's CDR3 is CASSLDGREEKLFF. In DNA form, the CDR3 reads TGCGCCAGCAGCTTGGACGGGAGAGAGGAAAAACTGTTTTTT.